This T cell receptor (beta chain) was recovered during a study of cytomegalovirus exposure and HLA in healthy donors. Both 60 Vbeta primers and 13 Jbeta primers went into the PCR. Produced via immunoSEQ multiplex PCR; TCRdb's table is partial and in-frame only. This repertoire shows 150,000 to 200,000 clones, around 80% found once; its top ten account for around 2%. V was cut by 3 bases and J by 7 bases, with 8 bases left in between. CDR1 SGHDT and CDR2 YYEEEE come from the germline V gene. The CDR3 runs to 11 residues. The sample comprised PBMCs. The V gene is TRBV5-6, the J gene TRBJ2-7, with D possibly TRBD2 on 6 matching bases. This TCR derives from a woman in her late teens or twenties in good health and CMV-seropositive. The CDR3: CASSWAGEQYF. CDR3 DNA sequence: TGTGCCAGCAGCTGGGCGGGAGAGCAGTACTTC.